This TCR beta chain is from a study of T cell responses to AZD1222 COVID-19 vaccine. This CDR3 has 15 amino acids. The germline V gene encodes CDR1 MGHDK and CDR2 SYGVNS. J was trimmed by 2 bases and V by 2 bases; bases with no gene match: 5. General study points: Two AZD1222 administrations were followed by greater Spike-specific TCR breadth and depth. Reportedly, close to half of spike-specific TCRs are directed against unmutated variant regions. Repertoire sampling was restricted to post-peak T cell response timepoints. White British donors predominated, females outnumbered males, and clonal diversity was possibly underestimated.

Comment on this clone: Its antigen is unknown.

Only in-frame clones appear in the TCRdb table, and some are missing; sequencing was by immunoSEQ multiplex PCR. This sample yields tens of thousands of clones, of which around 90% are seen a single time; 2% to 2.5% belongs to the top ten. The source material was peripheral blood, sampled on day 0 of AZD1222 vaccination. This clonotype originated in an adult in good health. The V gene is TRBV25-1, the J gene TRBJ1-1; 7 bases align to TRBD1. The CDR3 coding sequence is TGTGCCAGCAGTGAAAGGTGGGACAGCAACACTGAAGCTTTCTTT. This sequence encodes CASSERWDSNTEAFF.